These 21 T cell receptor beta chains were all obtained from the same sample, sequenced in a study of T cells in Graves' hyperthyroidism and ophthalmopathy. TCR beta CDR3 regions were amplified from RNA. Using the HTBI primer set, a first-round RT-PCR was run on the TCR CDR3. From the multiplex PCR reads, TCRdb called clonotypes with MiXCR, one entry per CDR3 protein. Of roughly 61,000 distinct CDR3 sequences listed, roughly 58% are singletons. Sample: blood. Source of these receptors: a woman aged 55 to 70 with Graves' ophthalmopathy.

Concerning this clonotype: The junction departs from the called germline gene at one end, perhaps through a read error. The V and J genes are TRBV19 and TRBJ1-6; D perhaps matches TRBD1 (6 bases). This CDR3 comprises 12 residues. Germline V lookup: CDR1 LNHDA, CDR2 SQIVND (reference sequence). The CDR3 DNA follows: TGTGCCAGTAGTAGGCCCCCACAGGGTTGGAGGTTT. Its protein is CASSRPPQGWRF. The full variable domain, with the rest looked up from reference TRBV19 and TRBJ1-6, is DGGITQSPKYLFRKEGQNVTLSCEQNLNHDAMYWYRQDPGQGLRLIYYSQIVNDFQKGDIAEGYSVSREKKESFPLTVTSAQKNPTAFYLCASSRPPQGWRFGNGTRLTVT.

The chain combines TRBV5-4 with TRBJ2-3, with 12 bases fitting TRBD2. Germline CDR1 SGHNT, CDR2 YYREEE (reference sequence). V lost 0 bases and J lost 6; bases outside the gene matches: 8. This CDR3 has 17 amino acids. CDR3 amino acids: CASSLGASGGAEDTQYF. CDR3 nucleotides: TGTGCCAGCAGCTTGGGTGCTAGCGGGGGGGCAGAGGATACGCAGTATTTT.

This clonotype was seen at least ten times. The V gene is TRBV28, the J gene TRBJ2-2; 7 nucleotides match TRBD2. Germline V CDR1 and CDR2: MDHEN, SYDVKM. The V segment lost 2 bases and the J segment 8 bases; nucleotides outside the gene matches: 8. The CDR3 consists of 15 residues. Written as DNA, the CDR3 is TGTGCCAGCAGTTTAACGGGGGGAGTTATGGGGGAGCTGTTTTTT. This sequence encodes CASSLTGGVMGELFF. Using reference TRBV28 and TRBJ2-2 for the parts outside the CDR3, the full variable domain is DVKVTQSSRYLVKRTGEKVFLECVQDMDHENMFWYRQDPGLGLRLIYFSYDVKMKEKGDIPEGYSVSREKKERFSLILESASTNQTSMYLCASSLTGGVMGELFFGEGSRLTVL.

In its sample, this clonotype was seen many times. The chain combines TRBV19 with TRBJ1-6; TRBD1 is a possible D gene (5 bases). There are 15 residues in the CDR3. In germline, CDR1 is LNHDA, CDR2 SQIVND (reference sequence). The V end lost 6 bases, the J end lost 0 bases, and 9 bases lay between the germline ends. The CDR3: CASRTVSSYNSPLHF. For the CDR3, the DNA is TGTGCCAGTAGGACAGTGAGCTCCTATAATTCACCCCTCCACTTT. Drawing the rest from reference TRBV19 and TRBJ1-6, the complete variable domain is DGGITQSPKYLFRKEGQNVTLSCEQNLNHDAMYWYRQDPGQGLRLIYYSQIVNDFQKGDIAEGYSVSREKKESFPLTVTSAQKNPTAFYLCASRTVSSYNSPLHFGNGTRLTVT.

This clonotype was recorded at least ten times. This chain links TRBV4-3 with TRBJ2-3; 9 bases are a match to TRBD2. Losses at the gene ends were 0 bases for V and 7 bases for J; bases not matched to a gene: 11. The germline V gene encodes CDR1 LGHNA and CDR2 YSLEER. CDR3 length equals 17 residues. The CDR3 DNA reads as TGCGCCAGCAGCCAAGATGGCCTAGCGGGGCAGAAGAATACGCAGTATTTT. Its protein is CASSQDGLAGQKNTQYF.

This clonotype occurred many times. The V gene is TRBV9, the J gene TRBJ1-3; D is uncertain. The CDR3 loop spans 13 amino acids. Germline CDR1 and CDR2: SGDLS and YYNGEE. Trimming removed 0 bases from V and 5 bases from J, with 6 bases in between. The CDR3 protein is CASSVDRRNTIYF. The CDR3 region has the DNA TGTGCCAGCAGCGTAGACCGGCGAAACACCATATATTTT.

This clonotype is medium-sized by share. The rearrangement links TRBV29-1 to TRBJ2-1; perhaps TRBD2 as D (5 bases). Germline V gene lookup returns CDR1 SQVTM and CDR2 ANQGSEA. V was trimmed by 5 bases and J by 5 bases, leaving 19 bases between them. This CDR3 is 15 amino acids long. The CDR3 sequence: CSVRILFDYNNEQFF. The CDR3 nucleotides read TGCAGCGTTCGGATCCTCTTTGACTACAACAATGAGCAGTTCTTC.

This chain links TRBV12-3 or TRBV12-4 with TRBJ2-5; 7 bases align to TRBD2. CDR3 length: 14 residues. The trim removed 1 base at V and 4 bases at J, leaving 3 bases unmatched. CDR3: CASSLEGEGETQYF. The CDR3 nucleotides are TGTGCCAGCAGTTTAGAAGGGGAGGGAGAGACCCAGTACTTC.

The V gene is TRBV10-1, the J gene TRBJ1-1; no reliable D call. CDR3 length equals 15 residues. V lost 0 bases, J lost 3 bases, and 11 bases lay in between. CDR1 WNHNN and CDR2 SYGVQD come from the germline V gene (reference sequence). CDR3 DNA sequence: TGCGCCAGCAGTGAGTCCCGGGGATGGGACACTGAAGCTTTCTTT. It is translated as CASSESRGWDTEAFF.

This clonotype was counted at least ten times. The chain has TRBV4-1 and TRBJ2-1, with D possibly being TRBD2 (6 bases). The CDR3 has 17 residues. Germline V gene lookup returns CDR1 MGHRA and CDR2 YSYEKL. Trimming cost V 0 bases and J 8 bases, with 20 bases left between them. In DNA, the CDR3 is TGCGCCAGCAGCCAAGATGGAGTTAGCGGCCCTCGGCATGAGCAGTTCTTC. Protein sequence: CASSQDGVSGPRHEQFF.

About this clonotype itself: Because it lacks the conserved phenylalanine or tryptophan at the end, this CDR3 is likely a read error. The V call is TRBV5-4, the J call TRBJ2-7; D not resolved. CDR1 is SGHNT, CDR2 YYREEE, per germline (reference sequence). The ends were cut back, 5 bases at V and 5 bases at J, with 17 bases in the middle. This CDR3 is built from 14 residues. CDR3: CASRVEVASDEQYS. For the CDR3, the DNA is TGTGCCAGCAGGGTCGAAGTTGCTTCTGACGAGCAGTACTCC.

The chain has TRBV2 and TRBJ2-2; D might be TRBD2 (6 bases). Trimming removed 0 bases at V and 1 base at J, with 6 bases between. The CDR3 runs 15 residues. CDR1 and CDR2 (germline): SNHLY, FYNNEI. CDR3 nucleotides: TGTGCCAGCAGTGAAGCGGGGGGGAACACCGGGGAGCTGTTTTTT. Amino acid sequence: CASSEAGGNTGELFF.

The gene calls are TRBV5-1 and TRBJ2-2; D not certain. Germline lookup yields CDR1 SGHRS and CDR2 YFSETQ. The CDR3 is made up of 16 amino acids. With 0 bases removed from V and 3 bases from J, the gap between germline ends came to 12 bases. CDR3 coding DNA: TGCGCCAGCAGCTTGGATTACCGAAGTTACACCGGGGAGCTGTTTTTT. Its protein is CASSLDYRSYTGELFF.

This chain connects TRBV29-1 to TRBJ2-7, with 11 positions matching TRBD1. The CDR3 sequence is 12 residues long. Germline V lookup: CDR1 SQVTM, CDR2 ANQGSEA. CDR3 loop: CSFRDRGYEQYF. The CDR3 nucleotides read TGCAGTTTCCGGGACAGGGGGTACGAGCAGTACTTC.

This clonotype was observed many times. The V gene is TRBV18, the J gene TRBJ1-5; D is undetermined. This CDR3 spans 15 amino acids. Germline V CDR1 and CDR2: KGHSH, LQKENI. Trimming shortened V by 1 base and J by 1 base, and 8 bases separated the two germline ends. The CDR3 DNA reads TGTGCCAGCTCACCACGGCAAATAAGCAATCAGCCCCAGCATTTT. Protein sequence: CASSPRQISNQPQHF.

This clonotype has just a few counts. The chain combines TRBV28 with TRBJ2-2; TRBD1 matches 8 bases. The CDR3 runs to 16 residues. The germline gives CDR1 MDHEN, CDR2 SYDVKM. Trimming at V came to 1 base and at J to 8 bases, leaving 9 bases not matched to a gene. The CDR3 region is CASSLFLAGGRGELFF. For the CDR3, the DNA is TGTGCCAGCAGTTTATTCCTGGCAGGGGGCCGTGGGGAGCTGTTTTTT.

The chain has TRBV9 and TRBJ2-7; 8 bases are a match to TRBD1. Trimming cost V 2 bases and J 2 bases; bases outside gene matches: 3. Germline CDR1 reads SGDLS; CDR2 reads YYNGEE. This CDR3 has 14 residues. The CDR3 nucleotides are TGTGCCAGCAGCGTGACAGGGGAGACCTACGAGCAGTACTTC. It translates to CASSVTGETYEQYF.

This clonotype was observed at least ten times. The chain couples TRBV6-2 or TRBV6-3 to TRBJ1-6; D not resolved. Germline lookup yields CDR1 MNHEY and CDR2 SVGEGT. The ends were cut back, 8 bases at V and 3 bases at J, with 11 bases in the middle. The CDR3 covers 14 residues. The CDR3 is CASGVGFYNSPLHF. The CDR3 bases are TGTGCCAGCGGCGTAGGTTTCTATAATTCACCCCTCCACTTT.

This clonotype was recorded many times. This chain connects TRBV5-1 to TRBJ2-3; TRBD2 is a possible D gene (5 bases). Trimming took 6 bases from V and 0 from J, leaving 8 bases between them. Germline V CDR1 and CDR2: SGHRS, YFSETQ. The CDR3 consists of 13 residues. CDR3 nucleotide sequence: TGCGCCAGCATGGAGGACAGCACAGATACGCAGTATTTT. As protein: CASMEDSTDTQYF.

This clonotype is a singleton in its sample. The V call is TRBV10-1, the J call TRBJ2-1; D ambiguous. Germline V gene sequence: CDR1 WNHNN, CDR2 SYGVQD (reference sequence). V lost 3 bases, J lost 7 bases, and 16 bases lay in between. The CDR3 loop spans 15 amino acids. The DNA for the CDR3 is TGCGCCAGCAGTGAATCACCGAGGTTGGAGAATGAGCAGTTCTTC. Translating it yields CASSESPRLENEQFF.

This clonotype was counted many times. The V gene is TRBV27, the J gene TRBJ1-1; no clear D. Trimming left V 2 bases short and J 1 base short, with 5 bases between. Germline assignment: CDR1 MNHEY and CDR2 SMNVEV (reference sequence). The CDR3 has 13 residues. The CDR3 sequence: CASSLGKNTEAFF. DNA of the CDR3: TGTGCCAGCAGTTTAGGAAAGAACACTGAAGCTTTCTTT.